This passage covers 9 T cell receptor beta chains from one sample sequenced in a study of T cell responses to AZD1222 COVID-19 vaccine. The method was immunoSEQ multiplex PCR; TCRdb's version includes in-frame clones alone and lacks a portion of them. Of almost 80,000 clones in the sample, roughly nine tenths are singletons; the top ten hold about 23%. Sequenced here: peripheral blood, sampled on day 0 of AZD1222 vaccination. The receptors were sampled from an adult in good health.

The CDR3 nucleotides are TGTGCCATCAGTGTCAATGGTAATGAGCAGTTCTTC. It encodes CAISVNGNEQFF. The chain combines TRBV10-3 with TRBJ2-1, with no clear D. Trimming pared 4 bases from V and 7 bases from J, leaving 8 bases between. The CDR3 has 12 residues. Germline CDR1 ENHRY, CDR2 SYGVKD.

The chain uses TRBV7-6 and TRBJ2-1, with D perhaps TRBD1 or TRBD2 (5 bases each). The germline V gene encodes CDR1 SGHVS and CDR2 FNYEAQ. V lost 5 bases and J lost 5, with 10 bases in between. The CDR3 length is 13 residues. The CDR3 protein is CASSLPGHNEQFF. CDR3 in DNA: TGTGCCAGCAGCCTTCCGGGGCACAATGAGCAGTTCTTC.

V and J are TRBV2 and TRBJ2-5, with 8 bases that match TRBD2. Germline values: CDR1 SNHLY, CDR2 FYNNEI. The V gene end was trimmed by 7 bases and the J gene end by 5 bases; junction bases not matched to a gene: 9. The CDR3 runs 14 residues. The CDR3 sequence: CASKLLAEKETQYF. The CDR3 DNA is TGTGCCAGCAAATTACTAGCGGAGAAGGAGACCCAGTACTTC.

The chain links TRBV5-1 to TRBJ2-2; the match to TRBD2 covers 7 bases. Germline V lookup: CDR1 SGHRS, CDR2 YFSETQ. The CDR3 runs to 18 residues. V gave up 2 bases and J gave up 6 bases; unmatched junction bases: 16. CDR3 loop: CASSLLPQGLINSGELFF. The CDR3 DNA sequence: TGCGCCAGCAGCTTACTACCCCAGGGACTAATCAACTCCGGGGAGCTGTTTTTT.

V and J are TRBV19 and TRBJ1-5; 7 bases are shared with TRBD1. Germline CDR1 and CDR2: LNHDA and SQIVND (reference sequence). Losses at the gene ends were 1 base for V and 2 bases for J; bases not matched to a gene: 5. The CDR3 has 16 residues. The CDR3 here is CASSIGEGGGNQPQHF. The CDR3, as DNA: TGTGCCAGTAGTATAGGGGAAGGGGGCGGCAATCAGCCCCAGCATTTT.

This clone has just a few counts. The V and J genes are TRBV14 and TRBJ2-3, with 7 bases that match TRBD1. Trimming took 3 bases from V and 2 from J; bases not matched to a gene: 8. Germline V lookup: CDR1 SGHDN, CDR2 FVKESK. The CDR3 sequence is 16 residues long. CDR3 sequence: CASSQPTTGPTDTQYF. The CDR3 DNA is TGTGCCAGCAGCCAGCCCACGACAGGGCCCACAGATACGCAGTATTTT.

V is TRBV10-3 and J is TRBJ2-1; D might be TRBD1 (6 bases). V lost 8 bases and J 8 bases, leaving 13 bases between the germline ends. This CDR3 region has 12 residues. The germline V gene has CDR1 ENHRY and CDR2 SYGVKD. In nucleotides, the CDR3 is TGTGCCATCCAGAGGGGGAGCGATGAGCAGTTCTTC. Translating it yields CAIQRGSDEQFF.

The chain links TRBV6-4 to TRBJ1-2; 7 bases map to TRBD1. Trimming removed 5 bases from V and 2 bases from J; junction bases left unmatched: 8. The germline gives CDR1 MRHNA, CDR2 SNTAGT. CDR3 length equals 15 residues. CDR3 sequence (DNA): TGTGCCAGCAGTAAAACAGGGGTCGAAAACTATGGCTACACCTTC. Protein sequence: CASSKTGVENYGYTF.

This clone has a handful of counts. The chain uses TRBV28 and TRBJ1-1, with D possibly TRBD1 on 6 matching bases. The CDR3 length is 13 residues. The V and J ends lost 4 bases and 5 bases respectively, with 11 bases between them. Germline V CDR1 and CDR2: MDHEN, SYDVKM. The CDR3 region has the DNA TGTGCCAGCAGTTCGGGGGGCAGGACTGAAGCTTTCTTT. This gives the protein CASSSGGRTEAFF.